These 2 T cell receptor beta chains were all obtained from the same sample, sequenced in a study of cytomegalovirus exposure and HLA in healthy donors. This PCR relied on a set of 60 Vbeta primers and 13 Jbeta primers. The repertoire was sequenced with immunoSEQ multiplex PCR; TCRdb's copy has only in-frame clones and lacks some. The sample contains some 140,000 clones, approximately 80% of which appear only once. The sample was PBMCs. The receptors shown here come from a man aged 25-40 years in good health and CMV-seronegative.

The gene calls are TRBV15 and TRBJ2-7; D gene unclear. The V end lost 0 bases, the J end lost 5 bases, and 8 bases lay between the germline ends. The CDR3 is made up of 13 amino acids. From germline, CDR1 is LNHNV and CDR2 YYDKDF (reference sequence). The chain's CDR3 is CATSRDLADEQYF. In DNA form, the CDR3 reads TGTGCCACCAGCAGAGATCTGGCAGACGAGCAGTACTTC.

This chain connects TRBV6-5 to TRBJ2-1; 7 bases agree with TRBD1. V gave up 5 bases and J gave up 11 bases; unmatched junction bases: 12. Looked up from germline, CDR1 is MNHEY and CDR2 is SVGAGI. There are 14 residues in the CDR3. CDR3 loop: CASSTRTGVKQQFF. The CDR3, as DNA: TGTGCCAGCAGTACCCGGACAGGAGTAAAGCAGCAGTTCTTC.